These 8 T cell receptor beta chains were all obtained from the same sample, sequenced in a study of T cell responses to AZD1222 COVID-19 vaccine. The repertoire was sequenced with immunoSEQ multiplex PCR; TCRdb's copy has only in-frame clones and lacks some. The sample lists roughly 100,000 clones; 84% were seen once. The material was peripheral blood, obtained on day 0 of AZD1222 vaccination. Receptor source: an adult in good health.

A few counts support this clone. The chain uses TRBV7-8 and TRBJ1-1, with TRBD1 matching 7 bases. Trimming took 0 bases from V and 6 from J; bases not matched to a gene: 4. Germline values: CDR1 SGHVS, CDR2 FQNEAQ. The CDR3 length is 14 residues. The CDR3 sequence: CASSLAGDSAEAFF. CDR3 coding DNA: TGTGCCAGCAGCTTAGCGGGGGACAGCGCTGAAGCTTTCTTT.

V usage is TRBV12-3 or TRBV12-4 and J usage is TRBJ1-1; D not resolved. Trimming cost V 6 bases and J 11 bases, with 13 bases left between them. This CDR3 spans 11 amino acids. CDR3 DNA sequence: TGTGCCAGCAGCAACAGACGTCGGGCTTTCTTT. Amino acids: CASSNRRRAFF.

The CDR3 reads CASSPGLAGEGEQFF. The DNA for the CDR3 is TGCGCCAGCAGCCCGGGACTAGCGGGGGAAGGTGAGCAGTTCTTC. The chain has TRBV5-1 and TRBJ2-1, with 14 bases matching TRBD2. With 4 bases clipped from V and 9 bases from J, the junction kept 6 bases outside the gene matches. Germline CDR1 and CDR2: SGHRS and YFSETQ. The CDR3 sequence is 15 residues long.

V usage is TRBV7-9 and J usage is TRBJ2-1; D remains unclear. In germline, CDR1 is SEHNR, CDR2 FQNEAQ (reference sequence). The ends were cut back, 3 bases at V and 9 bases at J, with 15 bases in the middle. The CDR3 has 14 amino acids. The CDR3 is CASSFPPKRGEQFF. CDR3 sequence (DNA): TGTGCCAGCAGCTTCCCTCCTAAGCGAGGTGAGCAGTTCTTC.

The chain links TRBV6-4 to TRBJ2-1; 9 bases align to TRBD2. CDR1 is MRHNA and CDR2 is SNTAGT in the germline V gene. The CDR3 covers 15 residues. The ends lost 2 bases at V and 9 bases at J; junction bases unmatched: 8. The chain's CDR3 is CASSDMAGGPFEQFF. The CDR3 DNA is TGTGCCAGCAGTGACATGGCGGGGGGGCCCTTTGAGCAGTTCTTC.

The CDR3 coding sequence is TGTGCCAGCAGTTATTGGACTCCCGGTAGGGGAGATACGCAGTATTTT. Translating gives CASSYWTPGRGDTQYF. This chain joins TRBV6-5 and TRBJ2-3; perhaps D is TRBD1 or TRBD2 (5 bases each). The CDR3 spans 16 residues. V was clipped by 3 bases and J by 5 bases, with 18 bases between them. Germline CDR1 MNHEY, CDR2 SVGAGI.

The rearrangement joins TRBV25-1 to TRBJ1-2; the match to TRBD1 covers 11 bases. The CDR3 runs to 14 residues. The J segment lost 8 bases and the V segment lost 4 bases, leaving 6 bases of the junction unmatched. The germline V gene has CDR1 MGHDK and CDR2 SYGVNS. The CDR3 DNA reads TGTGCCAGCAGTGGCTTGGGACAGGGGGACGGCTACACCTTC. Amino acids: CASSGLGQGDGYTF.

The V and J genes are TRBV6-5 and TRBJ2-3; D gene ambiguous. Germline V gives CDR1 MNHEY, CDR2 SVGAGI. Trimming left V 0 bases short and J 4 bases short, with 11 bases between. This CDR3 has 15 residues. CDR3 DNA: TGTGCCAGCAGTTACTCGGGAAGGTCGGCAGATACGCAGTATTTT. Protein sequence: CASSYSGRSADTQYF.